These 23 T cell receptor beta chains came from one sample sequenced in a study of T cells in Graves' hyperthyroidism and ophthalmopathy. RNA transcripts gave rise to amplified TCR beta CDR3 regions. RT-PCR in the first round (using the HTBI primer set) targeted the TCR CDR3. TCRdb fed the multiplex PCR reads into MiXCR, producing one record per CDR3 protein. This repertoire shows roughly 700,000 distinct CDR3 sequences, around 15% found once; its top ten account for 9.5% to 13%. Sample: blood. These receptors all stem from a woman aged 18-29 years with Graves' hyperthyroidism.

This clonotype has only a few counts. This sequence joins TRBV11-2 and TRBJ2-7, with a tentative D call TRBD1 (6 bases). CDR3 length: 14 residues. V was trimmed by 6 bases and J by 7 bases, leaving 19 bases between them. Per the germline V gene, CDR1 is SGHAT and CDR2 is FQNNGV. This CDR3 is CASSSGQYTREQYF. In DNA form, the CDR3 reads TGTGCCAGCAGTTCCGGACAGTATACTAGAGAGCAGTACTTC.

This clonotype was recorded at least ten times. The chain joins TRBV12-3 or TRBV12-4 to TRBJ2-5, with D perhaps matching TRBD2 (5 bases). The CDR3 is 15 amino acids. Trimming cost V 3 bases and J 2 bases, with 13 bases left between them. CDR3 nucleotide sequence: TGTGCCAGCAGTTTCCGCGGGCGCCCTCAAGAGACCCAGTACTTC. Its translation: CASSFRGRPQETQYF.

At least ten counts were recorded for this clonotype. This chain connects TRBV11-2 to TRBJ2-1; D uncertain. CDR3 size: 15 residues. Germline lookup yields CDR1 SGHAT and CDR2 FQNNGV. The V and J ends lost 1 base and 4 bases respectively, with 11 bases between them. CDR3 coding DNA: TGTGCCAGCAGCTTAGGGTTGCGCATGTACAATGAGCAGTTCTTC. Translating it yields CASSLGLRMYNEQFF.

This clonotype came up many times. The V gene is TRBV2, the J gene TRBJ1-5, with D unclear. The CDR3 is 15 residues long. Trimming shortened V by 5 bases and J by 2 bases, and 13 bases separated the two germline ends. CDR1 is SNHLY and CDR2 is FYNNEI in the germline V gene. The CDR3 coding sequence is TGTGCCAGCAGTCCCTGGATGGGAGGCAATCAGCCCCAGCATTTT. Residues: CASSPWMGGNQPQHF.

This clonotype came up many times. The V call is TRBV20-1, the J call TRBJ2-7, with D unresolved. This CDR3 spans 13 amino acids. The V end lost 1 base, the J end lost 1 base, and 8 bases lay between the germline ends. Germline CDR1 is DFQATT and CDR2 is SNEGSKA (reference sequence). CDR3 amino acids: CSARVHRSYEQYF. CDR3 nucleotide sequence: TGCAGTGCTAGAGTTCACAGATCCTACGAGCAGTACTTC.

The rearrangement joins TRBV12-3 or TRBV12-4 to TRBJ2-1; the match to TRBD1 covers 8 bases. J was trimmed by 1 base and V by 6 bases; bases with no gene match: 2. This CDR3 region has 14 residues. The CDR3 region has the DNA TGTGCCAGCAGCCAGGGGGCGTCCTACAATGAGCAGTTCTTC. Its protein product is CASSQGASYNEQFF.

This clonotype was counted ten times or more. The chain couples TRBV7-9 to TRBJ1-1; D call uncertain. V was pared by 5 bases and J by 1 base, with 23 bases between. The CDR3 has 18 amino acids. CDR1 SEHNR and CDR2 FQNEAQ come from the germline V gene (reference sequence). The CDR3 region is CASSAPGPVKVPNTEAFF. The CDR3 bases are TGTGCCAGCAGCGCTCCCGGCCCAGTAAAAGTACCGAACACTGAAGCTTTCTTT.

Ten or more counts support this clonotype. The chain carries TRBV27 and TRBJ2-3; 14 bases agree with TRBD2. Germline V gene lookup returns CDR1 MNHEY and CDR2 SMNVEV (reference sequence). After removal of 5 bases from V and 5 bases from J, the junction contained 18 bases not matched to a gene. This CDR3 is 20 amino acids long. The CDR3 spells CASSPPGLAGVRSPGDTQYF. The CDR3 DNA reads TGTGCCAGCAGTCCCCCGGGACTAGCGGGAGTGCGAAGTCCGGGAGATACGCAGTATTTT.

This rearrangement joins TRBV9 to TRBJ2-3, with unresolved D. The CDR3 totals 16 residues. CDR1 is SGDLS and CDR2 is YYNGEE in the germline V gene. Trimming cost V 8 bases and J 2 bases, with 21 bases left between them. CDR3 DNA: TGTGCCAGTTCGCCTGTGACGGATCCGAACACAGATACGCAGTATTTT. It yields the protein CASSPVTDPNTDTQYF. Full variable domain (outside the CDR3, taken from reference TRBV9 and TRBJ2-3): DSGVTQTPKHLITATGQRVTLRCSPRSGDLSVYWYQQSLDQGLQFLIQYYNGEERAKGNILERFSAQQFPDLHSELNLSSLELGDSALYFCASSPVTDPNTDTQYFGPGTRLTVL.

The rearrangement joins TRBV18 to TRBJ1-2; D uncertain. This CDR3 has 16 amino acids. Trimming removed 4 bases at V and 4 bases at J, with 19 bases between. The germline V gene encodes CDR1 KGHSH and CDR2 LQKENI. The chain's CDR3 is CASSHIFQVISYGYTF. The CDR3 DNA is TGTGCCAGCTCACACATCTTCCAGGTGATCAGCTATGGCTACACCTTC.

The genes are TRBV7-9 and TRBJ1-1, with unresolved D. CDR3 length: 16 residues. The germline gives CDR1 SEHNR, CDR2 FQNEAQ (reference sequence). The V end lost 8 bases, the J end lost 6 bases, and 25 bases lay between the germline ends. CDR3 loop: CASRTNLREGYSEAFF. CDR3 coding DNA: TGTGCCAGCCGCACTAACTTGCGGGAGGGTTACTCTGAAGCTTTCTTT.

In its sample, this clonotype was seen many times. This chain uses TRBV12-3 or TRBV12-4 with TRBJ2-3; TRBD2 agrees at 11 bases. V dropped 5 bases and J dropped 8; count of bases not matched to a gene: 15. This CDR3 has 17 amino acids. The CDR3, as DNA: TGTGCCAGCAGTCCCCGCCCTAGCGGGAGGAGTTGGGGTACGCAGTATTTT. As protein: CASSPRPSGRSWGTQYF.

In its sample, this clonotype was seen many times. The CDR3, as DNA: TGTGCCAGCAGTTGGGGGGGAGCTGGGGAGCAGTACTTC. Translating gives CASSWGGAGEQYF. V gene TRBV6-1 combines with J gene TRBJ2-7; the match to TRBD2 covers 7 bases. Trimming at V came to 5 bases and at J to 7 bases, leaving 8 bases not matched to a gene. Looked up from germline, CDR1 is MNHNS and CDR2 is SASEGT. This CDR3 is built from 13 residues.

Ten or more counts support this clonotype. This sequence joins TRBV20-1 and TRBJ2-1; 12 positions match TRBD2. This CDR3 region has 15 residues. Germline values: CDR1 DFQATT, CDR2 SNEGSKA (reference sequence). V lost 2 bases and J lost 3; bases outside the gene matches: 2. DNA for the CDR3: TGCAGTGCTAGACAGACTAGCGGGAGCTACAATGAGCAGTTCTTC. Protein sequence: CSARQTSGSYNEQFF.

The sample holds many counts of this clonotype. V and J are TRBV2 and TRBJ2-1; a possible D gene is TRBD2 (6 bases). Between the trimmed V and J ends, which lost 6 bases and 6 bases, there was a span of 12 bases. CDR3 length: 13 residues. The V gene's germline CDR1 is SNHLY and CDR2 FYNNEI. The chain's CDR3 is CASSRETVNEQFF. The CDR3 DNA reads TGTGCCAGCAGCCGGGAGACGGTCAATGAGCAGTTCTTC.

The chain has TRBV19 and TRBJ2-5, with D perhaps TRBD2 (5 bases). The germline V and J ends were trimmed by 8 bases and 0 bases, with 7 bases remaining between them. The CDR3 runs to 12 residues. Germline V gene data show CDR1 as LNHDA and CDR2 as SQIVND (reference sequence). The DNA of the CDR3 is TGTGCCAGTGGGAGAAACCAAGAGACCCAGTACTTC. This translates into CASGRNQETQYF.

The CDR3 sequence is CASSEQLAGLAKNIQYF. The CDR3 DNA reads as TGTGCCAGCAGTGAACAACTAGCGGGATTAGCCAAAAACATTCAGTACTTC. This chain connects TRBV2 to TRBJ2-4; TRBD2 agrees at 10 bases. Trimming removed 2 bases from V and 0 bases from J; junction bases left unmatched: 4. There are 17 residues in the CDR3. CDR1 SNHLY and CDR2 FYNNEI come from the germline V gene.

This clonotype was counted only a few times. A read error is likely, as this CDR3 ends without the conserved phenylalanine or tryptophan. The chain couples TRBV28 to TRBJ2-7, with TRBD1 matching over 8 bases. This CDR3 has 14 residues. V lost 6 bases, J lost 7 bases, and 11 bases stayed unmatched. Germline values: CDR1 MDHEN, CDR2 SYDVKM. The CDR3 sequence: CASRRDQGAREQYL. The DNA for the CDR3 is TGTGCCAGCAGGCGGGACCAGGGGGCGCGAGAGCAGTACCTC.

This clonotype was picked up a small number of times. The gene calls are TRBV6-1 and TRBJ2-7; a weak D match, TRBD2 (5 bases). Trimming took off 6 bases at V and 7 bases at J, with 10 bases between the two ends. The CDR3 consists of 11 residues. Per germline, CDR1 MNHNS and CDR2 SASEGT. The CDR3 region is CASRWKREQYF. CDR3 sequence (DNA): TGTGCCAGCAGATGGAAGCGGGAGCAGTACTTC.

This clonotype was observed at least ten times. This rearrangement joins TRBV5-8 to TRBJ1-2; no clear D gene. V lost 2 bases and J lost 4, with 12 bases in between. The V gene's germline CDR1 is SGHTS and CDR2 YDEGEE. CDR3 size: 14 residues. CDR3 residues: CASSFGVAGYGYTF. Written as DNA, the CDR3 is TGTGCCAGCAGCTTCGGAGTTGCGGGCTATGGCTACACCTTC.

The chain carries TRBV28 and TRBJ1-6; possibly TRBD1 for D (5 bases). The V gene lost 1 base and the J gene lost 7 bases, with 11 bases spanning the gap. CDR1 and CDR2 (germline): MDHEN, SYDVKM. This CDR3 has 15 amino acids. Here the CDR3 reads CASSLYRDLNSPLHF. The CDR3 DNA follows: TGTGCCAGCAGTTTATATAGGGACCTCAATTCACCCCTCCACTTT.

The chain couples TRBV7-9 to TRBJ1-2; possible D gene TRBD1, 6 bases. This CDR3 contains 15 residues. The V gene's germline CDR1 is SEHNR and CDR2 FQNEAQ (reference sequence). V was pared by 7 bases and J by 3 bases, with 18 bases between. This CDR3 is CASTNLIAGDYGYTF. CDR3 DNA: TGTGCCAGCACCAACCTAATTGCAGGGGACTATGGCTACACCTTC.

The chain is built from TRBV19 and TRBJ1-1; 11 positions match TRBD1. Germline V gene sequence: CDR1 LNHDA, CDR2 SQIVND (reference sequence). After removal of 5 bases from V and 7 bases from J, the junction contained 9 bases not matched to a gene. The CDR3 has 15 amino acids. The CDR3 here is CASSPGQGGGGEAFF. The CDR3 nucleotides read TGTGCCAGTAGTCCGGGACAGGGGGGAGGTGGTGAAGCTTTCTTT.